A single sample gave rise to the 13 T cell receptor beta chains below, sequenced in a study of blood T cells in healthy people across ages (dated by TCRdb to the mid-2010s). The method behind the library was 5' RACE. Sequencing relied on an Illumina HiSeq 2500. A second PCR of 7 to 11 cycles was performed with a sample-barcoded 5' primer and a J-beta primer mix. The public reads were quality trimmed at Q25 with fastp and then assembled into clones with MiXCR by TCRdb, keeping productive beta chains. Records with the same CDR3 protein are collapsed into one entry carrying the most frequent genes and DNA. The sample table holds about 1.4 million distinct CDR3 sequences, of which approximately 59% were seen once. 5% to 7% of the sample lies in the top ten. What was sequenced was blood. The receptors originated from a man aged 18 to 29 in good health.

This clonotype showed up just a few times. The chain uses TRBV4-2 and TRBJ2-5, with TRBD2 identical over 7 bases. The CDR3 is made up of 15 amino acids. V lost 1 base and J lost 5; bases outside the gene matches: 7. Germline CDR1 LGHNA, CDR2 YNFKEQ. Here the CDR3 DNA reads TGTGCCAGCAGCCAAGTGCTGGGGGGAGGGGAGACCCAGTACTTC. This encodes CASSQVLGGGETQYF.

This chain connects TRBV29-1 to TRBJ2-7, with D possibly TRBD1 on 6 matching bases. The end of the DNA is better explained by TRBJ2-5, so the J call may be wrong. Germline loops: CDR1 SQVTM, CDR2 ANQGSEA. CDR3 length equals 12 residues. CDR3 residues: CSVNREGGTQYF. CDR3 sequence (DNA): TGCAGCGTCAACAGGGAAGGGGGGACCCAGTACTTC.

The chain employs TRBV20-1 and TRBJ2-5; 12 nucleotides agree with TRBD1. Germline V gene sequence: CDR1 DFQATT, CDR2 SNEGSKA (reference sequence). V shed 3 bases, J shed 5 bases, and the junction held 7 bases outside the gene matches. This CDR3 is 15 amino acids long. The CDR3 DNA reads as TGCAGTGCTAGGAGGGACAGGGGGCGAGGGGAGACCCAGTACTTC. Protein sequence: CSARRDRGRGETQYF.

The chain couples TRBV4-1 to TRBJ2-7, with D tentatively TRBD1 (6 bases). The CDR3 spans 14 residues. The V end lost 2 bases, the J end lost 0 bases, and 8 bases lay between the germline ends. CDR1 is MGHRA and CDR2 is YSYEKL in the germline V gene. CDR3 sequence: CASSQSDSSYEQYF. The CDR3 DNA follows: TGCGCCAGCAGCCAATCGGACAGCTCCTACGAGCAGTACTTC.

CDR3 sequence reads: CASSWQGGNQPQHF. CDR3 in DNA: TGTGCCAGCAGTTGGCAGGGTGGCAATCAGCCCCAGCATTTT. This chain uses TRBV6-2 or TRBV6-3 with TRBJ1-5, with a possible D match to TRBD1 (5 bases). Between the trimmed V and J ends, which lost 4 bases and 2 bases, there was a span of 9 bases. CDR1 and CDR2 from the germline V gene are MNHEY and SVGEGT. The CDR3 sequence is 14 residues long.

This sequence joins TRBV15 and TRBJ1-3, with TRBD1 matching over 8 bases. The J segment lost 4 bases and the V segment lost 2 bases, leaving 4 bases of the junction unmatched. Germline CDR1 and CDR2: LNHNV and YYDKDF (reference sequence). The CDR3 contains 15 residues. This CDR3 reads CATSRNGQGGNTIYF. The CDR3 nucleotides read TGTGCCACCAGCAGAAATGGACAGGGAGGAAACACCATATATTTT.

This clonotype was seen once. This chain uses TRBV27 with TRBJ2-5; 8 nucleotides match TRBD2. Germline trimming cut 2 bases from V and 0 bases from J; bases unmatched to any gene: 8. This CDR3 contains 17 residues. Germline lookup yields CDR1 MNHEY and CDR2 SMNVEV (reference sequence). CDR3 in amino acids: CASSLSSGTPYQETQYF. The CDR3 coding sequence is TGTGCCAGCAGTTTAAGTAGCGGGACCCCGTACCAAGAGACCCAGTACTTC.

The chain uses TRBV6-4 and TRBJ2-3; D call uncertain. The CDR3 totals 16 residues. Germline CDR1 reads MRHNA; CDR2 reads SNTAGT. Trimming stripped 0 bases from V and 2 bases from J, with 12 bases between. The CDR3 region is CASSDSMMGHTDTQYF. DNA for the CDR3: TGTGCCAGCAGTGACTCGATGATGGGCCACACAGATACGCAGTATTTT.

This clonotype has a handful of counts. The rearrangement links TRBV12-3 or TRBV12-4 to TRBJ2-7, with D tentatively TRBD2 (5 bases). CDR3 length: 13 amino acids. Trimming cost V 11 bases and J 3 bases, with 17 bases left between them. This chain's CDR3 is CASTVGEFYEQYF. DNA of the CDR3: TGTGCCTCCACGGTCGGGGAGTTCTACGAGCAGTACTTC.

This clonotype came up a few times. This chain joins TRBV29-1 and TRBJ2-7, with D unclear. Trimming cost V 4 bases and J 1 base, with 8 bases left between them. The germline CDR1 and CDR2 sequences are SQVTM and ANQGSEA. This CDR3 has 12 amino acids. CDR3 residues: CSVAPASYEQYF. The DNA for the CDR3 is TGCAGCGTTGCTCCAGCTTCCTACGAGCAGTACTTC.

The rearrangement uses TRBV4-1 and TRBJ2-3; D not certain. Germline V lookup: CDR1 MGHRA, CDR2 YSYEKL. V was clipped by 1 base and J by 2 bases, with 16 bases between them. The CDR3 contains 17 residues. The CDR3 loop is CASSQGSARRFTDTQYF. CDR3 in DNA: TGCGCCAGCAGCCAAGGCTCGGCGAGGCGTTTCACAGATACGCAGTATTTT.

V gene TRBV25-1 combines with J gene TRBJ2-7, with a weak D call TRBD2 (5 bases). This CDR3 has 16 amino acids. The germline V gene has CDR1 MGHDK and CDR2 SYGVNS. Trimming pared 3 bases from V and 2 bases from J, leaving 17 bases between. The CDR3 reads CASSEAPEGIPYEQYF. CDR3 DNA: TGTGCCAGCAGTGAGGCCCCCGAGGGAATCCCCTACGAGCAGTACTTC.

This chain joins TRBV10-3 and TRBJ1-4; 12 nucleotides match TRBD1. The CDR3 runs to 18 residues. Germline lookup yields CDR1 ENHRY and CDR2 SYGVKD. Trimming cost V 2 bases and J 4 bases; bases outside gene matches: 8. The CDR3 sequence is CAISEVPGQGADNEKLFF. The CDR3 DNA is TGTGCCATCAGTGAGGTCCCGGGACAGGGGGCTGATAATGAAAAACTGTTTTTT.